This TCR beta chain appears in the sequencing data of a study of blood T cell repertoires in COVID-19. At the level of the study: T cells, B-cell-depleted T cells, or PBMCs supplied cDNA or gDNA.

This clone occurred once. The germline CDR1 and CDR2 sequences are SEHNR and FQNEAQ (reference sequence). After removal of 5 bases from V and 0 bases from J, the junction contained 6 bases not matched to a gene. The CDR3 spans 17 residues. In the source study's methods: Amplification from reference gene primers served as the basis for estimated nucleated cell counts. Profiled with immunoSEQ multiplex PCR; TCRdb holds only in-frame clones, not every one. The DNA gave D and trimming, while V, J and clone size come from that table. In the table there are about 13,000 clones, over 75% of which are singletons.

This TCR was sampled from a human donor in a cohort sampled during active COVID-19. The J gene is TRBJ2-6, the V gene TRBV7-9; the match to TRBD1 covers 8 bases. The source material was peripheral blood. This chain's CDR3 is CASSPTGDPSGANVLTF. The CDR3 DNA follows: TGTGCCAGCAGCCCGACAGGGGATCCCTCTGGGGCCAACGTCCTGACTTTC.